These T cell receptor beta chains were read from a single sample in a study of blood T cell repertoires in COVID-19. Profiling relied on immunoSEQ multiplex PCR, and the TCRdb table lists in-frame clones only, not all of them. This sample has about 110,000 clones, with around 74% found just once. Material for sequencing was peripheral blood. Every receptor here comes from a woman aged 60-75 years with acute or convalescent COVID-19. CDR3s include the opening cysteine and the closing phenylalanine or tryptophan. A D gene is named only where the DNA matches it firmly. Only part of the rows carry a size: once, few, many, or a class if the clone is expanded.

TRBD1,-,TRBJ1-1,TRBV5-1,TGCGCCAGCAGCTTTTTAGGGGGCGAGTACACTGAAGCTTTCTTT,CASSFLGGEYTEAFF
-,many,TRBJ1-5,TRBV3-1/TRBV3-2,TGTGCCAGCGGGGGGTTAAATCAGCCCCAGCATTTT,CASGGLNQPQHF
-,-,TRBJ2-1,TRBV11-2,TGTGCCAGCAGCCGTATGGGCGGGGTCTTCGGCTCCTACAATGAGCAGTTCTTC,CASSRMGGVFGSYNEQFF
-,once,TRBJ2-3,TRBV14,TGTGCCAGCAGCCAAGATCTGGCAGTCAGCACAGATACGCAGTATTTT,CASSQDLAVSTDTQYF
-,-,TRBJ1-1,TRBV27,TGTGCCAGCAGTTTTCATAGGCAGGGTGGTATCACTGAAGCTTTCTTT,CASSFHRQGGITEAFF
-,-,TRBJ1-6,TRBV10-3,TGTGCCATCAGTGACGGAACCGAGTTGGGCTCTCAATTT,CAISDGTELGSQF
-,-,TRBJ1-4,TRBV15,TGTGCCACCAGCAGAGATTTTGCGGAGACTGAAAAACTGTTTTTT,CATSRDFAETEKLFF
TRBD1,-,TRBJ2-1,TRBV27,TGTGCCAGCAGTCCCTGGCAGGGGGTGTACAATGAGCAGTTCTTC,CASSPWQGVYNEQFF
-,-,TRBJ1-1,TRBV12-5,TGTGCTAGTCGGGGGGGTCGGGGGAACACTGAAGCTTTCTTT,CASRGGRGNTEAFF
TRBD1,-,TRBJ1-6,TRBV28,TGTGCCAGCAGGTCGGGACAGGGAAAGGGTTCACCCCTCCACTTT,CASRSGQGKGSPLHF
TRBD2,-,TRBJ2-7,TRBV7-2,TGTGCCAGCAGCTTCGGACTAGCGGGGATCGAGCAGTACTTC,CASSFGLAGIEQYF
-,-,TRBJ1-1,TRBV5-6,TGTGCCAGCAGCTTCCCCGGGAGGCCGAACACTGAAGCTTTCTTT,CASSFPGRPNTEAFF
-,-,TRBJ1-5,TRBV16,TGTGCCAGCAGCCAATCTCTGTCAGGGTCCCAGCCCCAGCATTTT,CASSQSLSGSQPQHF
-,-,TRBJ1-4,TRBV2,TGTGCCAGCAGAGGTACAGCTAATGAAAAACTGTTTTTT,CASRGTANEKLFF
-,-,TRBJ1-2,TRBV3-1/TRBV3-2,TGTGCCAGCAGCCAAGGAGGGAGCCTGGGTGGCTACACCTTC,CASSQGGSLGGYTF
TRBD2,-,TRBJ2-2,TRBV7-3,TGTGCCAGCAGCTTATTCTCGGTCGGCGGGACTAGCGCCGGGGAGCTGTTTTTT,CASSLFSVGGTSAGELFF